These 23 T cell receptor beta chains share one sample of origin, sequenced in a study of cytomegalovirus exposure and HLA in healthy donors. The primer mix had 60 Vbeta and 13 Jbeta primers. Some clones are missing from TCRdb's copy, which holds only in-frame ones; the method was immunoSEQ multiplex PCR. This table has around 86,000 clones, roughly 85% appearing once. Sample: PBMCs. These receptors were collected from a female donor in good health and CMV-seronegative.

In its sample, this clone was seen a few times. The chain is built from TRBV19 and TRBJ2-6; weak D call: TRBD1 (6 bases). The CDR3 spans 14 residues. Germline assignment: CDR1 LNHDA and CDR2 SQIVND (reference sequence). Trimming took 8 bases from V and 1 from J, leaving 9 bases between them. CDR3 protein: CASLGASGANVLTF. The CDR3 coding sequence is TGTGCCAGTTTGGGGGCTTCTGGGGCCAACGTCCTGACTTTC.

The chain recombines TRBV9 with TRBJ2-3, with D possibly TRBD2 on 5 matching bases. The CDR3 is 14 amino acids. The ends were cut back, 0 bases at V and 3 bases at J, with 8 bases in the middle. The germline CDR1 and CDR2 sequences are SGDLS and YYNGEE. CDR3 amino acids: CASSVELVTDTQYF. The CDR3 DNA follows: TGTGCCAGCAGCGTAGAACTAGTAACAGATACGCAGTATTTT.

The V and J genes are TRBV7-8 and TRBJ1-1; no reliable D call. This CDR3 has 16 residues. The V end was cut by 2 bases, the J end by 4 bases, with 17 bases between. The germline gives CDR1 SGHVS, CDR2 FQNEAQ. The CDR3 loop is CASSLPFFTGSTEAFF. In nucleotides, the CDR3 is TGTGCCAGCAGCTTACCCTTCTTTACGGGGAGCACTGAAGCTTTCTTT.

This chain links TRBV6-5 with TRBJ2-1, with a tentative D call TRBD1 (5 bases). From germline, CDR1 is MNHEY and CDR2 SVGAGI. There are 14 residues in the CDR3. V gave up 5 bases and J gave up 4 bases, with 12 bases separating them. CDR3 in amino acids: CASSPQGFYNEQFF. The CDR3, as DNA: TGTGCCAGCAGTCCCCAGGGCTTTTACAATGAGCAGTTCTTC.

Here the CDR3 DNA reads TGTGCCAGCAGCCAAGAGGGGGTGGGAGGGATGAACACTGAAGCTTTCTTT. Translating it yields CASSQEGVGGMNTEAFF. The J gene is TRBJ1-1, the V gene TRBV4-2, with a tentative D call TRBD1 (5 bases). The CDR3 is 17 amino acids. Germline assignment: CDR1 LGHNA and CDR2 YNFKEQ. The germline V and J ends were trimmed by 0 bases and 0 bases, with 14 bases remaining between them.

The chain couples TRBV11-3 to TRBJ1-1, with D unresolved. The CDR3 runs 13 residues. V was clipped by 4 bases and J by 5 bases, with 11 bases between them. Germline V lookup: CDR1 SGHNT, CDR2 YENEEA. The CDR3 reads CASSSLEGTEAFF. In nucleotides, the CDR3 is TGTGCCAGCAGCTCCCTCGAGGGAACTGAAGCTTTCTTT.

CDR3 protein: CASSEGGANQPQHF. CDR3 DNA: TGTGCCAGCAGTGAGGGAGGGGCGAATCAGCCCCAGCATTTT. This chain joins TRBV2 and TRBJ1-5; TRBD1 might be the D (5 bases). Germline V CDR1 and CDR2: SNHLY, FYNNEI. This CDR3 has 14 residues. Trimming took off 3 bases at V and 4 bases at J, with 10 bases between the two ends.

This chain links TRBV28 with TRBJ2-5; D not resolved. The J call may be wrong; the DNA end is better matched by TRBJ2-7. CDR1 is MDHEN and CDR2 is SYDVKM in the germline V gene. The CDR3 runs to 13 residues. The CDR3 region is CASMGSLATEQYF. The CDR3 nucleotides read TGTGCCAGCATGGGTAGTTTAGCCACCGAGCAGTACTTC.

The J gene is TRBJ1-1, the V gene TRBV10-3, with a possible D match to TRBD1 (6 bases). V was clipped by 3 bases and J by 4 bases, with 9 bases between them. Germline values: CDR1 ENHRY, CDR2 SYGVKD. The CDR3 extends over 13 amino acids. The DNA for the CDR3 is TGTGCCATCAGTGAACGAGGGGGCACTGAAGCTTTCTTT. It yields the protein CAISERGGTEAFF.

V and J are TRBV19 and TRBJ2-1, with 7 nucleotides matching TRBD2. Trimming took 5 bases from V and 6 from J; bases not matched to a gene: 7. The germline V gene encodes CDR1 LNHDA and CDR2 SQIVND (reference sequence). This CDR3 contains 14 residues. The CDR3 region is CASSWDGGGNEQFF. Here the CDR3 DNA reads TGTGCCAGTAGTTGGGATGGGGGGGGCAATGAGCAGTTCTTC.

This clone has more than one count but fewer than ten. V gene TRBV29-1 combines with J gene TRBJ1-1; no definite D call. CDR1 SQVTM and CDR2 ANQGSEA come from the germline V gene. Trimming took 5 bases from V and 5 from J, leaving 15 bases between them. This CDR3 contains 13 residues. The CDR3 reads CSVQHGAGTEAFF. CDR3 nucleotide sequence: TGCAGCGTTCAGCATGGCGCGGGGACTGAAGCTTTCTTT. Full variable domain (remainder filled in from reference TRBV29-1 and TRBJ1-1): SAVISQKPSRDICQRGTSLTIQCQVDSQVTMMFWYRQQPGQSLTLIATANQGSEATYESGFVIDKFPISRPNLTFSTLTVSNMSPEDSSIYLCSVQHGAGTEAFFGQGTRLTVV.

The V and J genes are TRBV6-1 and TRBJ2-4; 14 bases agree with TRBD2. The CDR3 loop spans 18 amino acids. V gave up 2 bases and J gave up 1 base; unmatched junction bases: 4. Germline V gene data show CDR1 as MNHNS and CDR2 as SASEGT. This CDR3 is CASSESWTSGRAKNIQYF. In nucleotides, the CDR3 is TGTGCCAGCAGTGAATCGTGGACTAGCGGGAGGGCCAAAAACATTCAGTACTTC.

The chain links TRBV10-3 to TRBJ2-3; 10 nucleotides agree with TRBD2. This CDR3 is 17 amino acids long. Germline V CDR1 and CDR2: ENHRY, SYGVKD. V gave up 0 bases and J gave up 0 bases; unmatched junction bases: 3. CDR3 DNA sequence: TGTGCCATCAGTGAGTCCTGGACTAGCGGTAGCACAGATACGCAGTATTTT. Its translation is CAISESWTSGSTDTQYF.

To note about this clone: Other DNA sequences in the same sample also yield this CDR3. V and J are TRBV28 and TRBJ2-1; 10 bases match TRBD2. This CDR3 contains 14 residues. After removal of 5 bases from V and 3 bases from J, the junction contained 1 base not matched to a gene. Per the germline V gene, CDR1 is MDHEN and CDR2 is SYDVKM. In DNA, the CDR3 is TGTGCCAGCAGTCCTAGCGGGGGCTACAATGAGCAGTTCTTC. Protein: CASSPSGGYNEQFF.

This chain uses TRBV2 with TRBJ2-7; possible D gene TRBD2, 6 bases. The CDR3 spans 15 residues. Deletions cut 2 bases from V and 1 base from J, with 12 bases between. Germline lookup yields CDR1 SNHLY and CDR2 FYNNEI. The CDR3 protein is CASSEPRGGSYEQYF. Here the CDR3 DNA reads TGTGCCAGCAGTGAACCCCGAGGAGGGTCCTACGAGCAGTACTTC.

This rearrangement joins TRBV4-3 to TRBJ2-7, with 11 positions matching TRBD2. Trimming took 5 bases from V and 6 from J; bases not matched to a gene: 6. The CDR3 loop spans 14 amino acids. CDR1 is LGHNA, CDR2 YSLEER, per germline. The CDR3 DNA reads as TGCGCCAGCAGCTACTCGACTAGCGGGGTCGAGCAGTACTTC. The encoded protein is CASSYSTSGVEQYF.

The chain couples TRBV6-5 to TRBJ2-1; D is unresolved. This CDR3 comprises 14 residues. Germline V lookup: CDR1 MNHEY, CDR2 SVGAGI. V was cut by 5 bases and J by 4 bases, with 12 bases left in between. CDR3 amino acids: CASSLSNLYNEQFF. The CDR3, as DNA: TGTGCCAGCAGTCTCTCGAACTTATACAATGAGCAGTTCTTC.

The chain is built from TRBV29-1 and TRBJ2-7; tentatively, D is TRBD1 (6 bases). Per germline, CDR1 SQVTM and CDR2 ANQGSEA. CDR3 size: 9 residues. Trimming took 7 bases from V and 7 from J, leaving 8 bases between them. Written as DNA, the CDR3 is TGCAGCGCCGACAGGGAGCAGTACTTC. Its translation is CSADREQYF.

The rearrangement uses TRBV5-1 and TRBJ2-2; 7 positions agree with TRBD2. J lost 1 base, V lost 3 bases, and 6 bases had no gene match. Germline V gene lookup returns CDR1 SGHRS and CDR2 YFSETQ. This CDR3 spans 16 amino acids. This chain's CDR3 is CASSSLSGWNTGELFF. CDR3 bases: TGCGCCAGCAGCTCCCTTAGCGGGTGGAACACCGGGGAGCTGTTTTTT. Together with reference TRBV5-1 and TRBJ2-2, the CDR3 gives the full variable domain: KAGVTQTPRYLIKTRGQQVTLSCSPISGHRSVSWYQQTPGQGLQFLFEYFSETQRNKGNFPGRFSGRQFSNSRSEMNVSTLELGDSALYLCASSSLSGWNTGELFFGEGSRLTVL.

The chain recombines TRBV19 with TRBJ2-5; D not resolved. Trimming removed 3 bases from V and 3 bases from J, with 11 bases in between. Germline CDR1 LNHDA, CDR2 SQIVND (reference sequence). The length of the CDR3 is 14 residues. CDR3 in DNA: TGTGCCAGTAGTATGCTCACTACTGAAGAGACCCAGTACTTC. It is translated as CASSMLTTEETQYF. Variable domain in full (rest from reference TRBV19 and TRBJ2-5): DGGITQSPKYLFRKEGQNVTLSCEQNLNHDAMYWYRQDPGQGLRLIYYSQIVNDFQKGDIAEGYSVSREKKESFPLTVTSAQKNPTAFYLCASSMLTTEETQYFGPGTRLLVL.

The chain is built from TRBV9 and TRBJ1-1, with D possibly matching TRBD1 (6 bases). Germline CDR1 reads SGDLS; CDR2 reads YYNGEE. This CDR3 spans 13 amino acids. Trimming shortened V by 4 bases and J by 1 base, and 8 bases separated the two germline ends. The CDR3 DNA follows: TGTGCCAGCAGCACGGGACAGAACACTGAAGCTTTCTTT. Translating gives CASSTGQNTEAFF.

This chain uses TRBV5-4 with TRBJ2-7, with a weak D call TRBD2 (5 bases). In germline, CDR1 is SGHNT, CDR2 YYREEE (reference sequence). Between the trimmed V and J ends, which lost 7 bases and 7 bases, there was a span of 18 bases. The CDR3 has 13 amino acids. CDR3 loop: CASGPFPTGEQYF. The CDR3 DNA sequence: TGTGCCAGCGGGCCTTTTCCCACGGGAGAGCAGTACTTC.

The V call is TRBV13, the J call TRBJ2-3; no clear D gene. CDR1 PRHDT and CDR2 FYEKMQ come from the germline V gene (reference sequence). The CDR3 length is 16 residues. Trimming removed 2 bases from V and 1 base from J, with 13 bases in between. The CDR3 spells CASSLTPSVGTDTQYF. The CDR3 DNA reads as TGTGCCAGCAGCTTAACCCCCAGCGTGGGCACAGATACGCAGTATTTT. Filled out from reference TRBV13 and TRBJ2-3, the complete variable domain reads AAGVIQSPRHLIKEKRETATLKCYPIPRHDTVYWYQQGPGQDPQFLISFYEKMQSDKGSIPDRFSAQQFSDYHSELNMSSLELGDSALYFCASSLTPSVGTDTQYFGPGTRLTVL.